Shown below are 25 T cell receptor beta chains from a single sample sequenced in a study of PD-L1 blockade in urothelial cancer. The method was immunoSEQ multiplex PCR; TCRdb's version includes in-frame clones alone and lacks a portion of them. The sample shows about 43,000 clones, roughly 91% of them seen only once. Sample: PBMCs, taken around atezolizumab (anti-PD-L1) treatment. Source of these receptors: a woman between 55 and 75 years old with urothelial cancer.

The rearrangement links TRBV5-1 to TRBJ1-2, with TRBD1 matching 7 bases. This CDR3 region has 15 residues. Germline V gene lookup returns CDR1 SGHRS and CDR2 YFSETQ. Trimming cost V 3 bases and J 4 bases; bases outside gene matches: 9. CDR3 loop: CASSWGDSLFYGYTF. CDR3 sequence (DNA): TGCGCCAGCAGCTGGGGGGACAGTCTCTTCTATGGCTACACCTTC. Supplemented by reference TRBV5-1 and TRBJ1-2, the full variable domain reads KAGVTQTPRYLIKTRGQQVTLSCSPISGHRSVSWYQQTPGQGLQFLFEYFSETQRNKGNFPGRFSGRQFSNSRSEMNVSTLELGDSALYLCASSWGDSLFYGYTFGSGTRLTVV.

The chain links TRBV28 to TRBJ2-4; D unclear. V lost 2 bases and J lost 0, with 8 bases in between. Germline CDR1 is MDHEN and CDR2 is SYDVKM. This CDR3 contains 15 residues. CDR3 DNA sequence: TGTGCCAGCAGTTTAGGTGAACTAGCCAAAAACATTCAGTACTTC. Its translation is CASSLGELAKNIQYF.

The chain employs TRBV7-9 and TRBJ2-3; D remains unclear. CDR1 and CDR2 from the germline V gene are SEHNR and FQNEAQ (reference sequence). Deletions cut 0 bases from V and 4 bases from J, with 8 bases between. The CDR3 length is 14 residues. CDR3 sequence (DNA): TGTGCCAGCAGCTTAGCGTCTCGGTCAGATACGCAGTATTTT. Translated, it gives CASSLASRSDTQYF.

Details on this clone: Other DNA sequences of this sample code for an identical CDR3. In nucleotides, the CDR3 is TGCGCCAGCAGCTTGGCTGGAGGGGAGACCCAGTACTTC. This sequence encodes CASSLAGGETQYF. The V gene is TRBV5-1, the J gene TRBJ2-5; D possibly corresponds to TRBD2 (6 bases). The CDR3 contains 13 residues. Germline CDR1 is SGHRS and CDR2 is YFSETQ. Trimming left V 0 bases short and J 5 bases short, with 8 bases between. Complete variable domain (other parts from reference TRBV5-1 and TRBJ2-5): KAGVTQTPRYLIKTRGQQVTLSCSPISGHRSVSWYQQTPGQGLQFLFEYFSETQRNKGNFPGRFSGRQFSNSRSEMNVSTLELGDSALYLCASSLAGGETQYFGPGTRLLVL.

The J gene is TRBJ2-7, the V gene TRBV5-1; 8 bases line up with TRBD2. CDR1 SGHRS and CDR2 YFSETQ come from the germline V gene. V was pared by 4 bases and J by 4 bases, with 7 bases of the junction left unmatched. The CDR3 is 14 residues long. The CDR3 protein is CASSPTGGRYEQYF. The CDR3 DNA follows: TGCGCCAGCAGCCCAACGGGAGGGCGGTACGAGCAGTACTTC.

This chain connects TRBV7-8 to TRBJ2-3; perhaps TRBD1 as D (6 bases). V was cut by 1 base and J by 0 bases, with 11 bases left in between. Germline V gene lookup returns CDR1 SGHVS and CDR2 FQNEAQ. The CDR3 loop spans 16 amino acids. In DNA, the CDR3 is TGTGCCAGCAGCTTAGGGGGGCACGGGAGCACAGATACGCAGTATTTT. Residues: CASSLGGHGSTDTQYF.

The chain is built from TRBV10-3 and TRBJ2-1; D gene uncertain. Trimming pared 4 bases from V and 5 bases from J, leaving 9 bases between. The CDR3 contains 13 residues. Germline V gene sequence: CDR1 ENHRY, CDR2 SYGVKD. In DNA, the CDR3 is TGTGCCATCAGTGTAGTATTCGACAATGAGCAGTTCTTC. Protein product: CAISVVFDNEQFF.

This chain connects TRBV7-9 to TRBJ1-4, with D possibly being TRBD1 (6 bases). The length of the CDR3 is 14 residues. The V gene's germline CDR1 is SEHNR and CDR2 FQNEAQ (reference sequence). With 2 bases removed from V and 5 bases from J, the gap between germline ends came to 9 bases. CDR3 coding DNA: TGTGCCAGCAGCTTAAAGGGGGAAAATGAAAAACTGTTTTTT. The encoded protein is CASSLKGENEKLFF.

The chain couples TRBV6-6 to TRBJ1-5; D is perhaps TRBD1 (5 bases). The CDR3 consists of 14 residues. Trimming cost V 6 bases and J 10 bases, with 19 bases left between them. Germline V gene data show CDR1 as MNHNY and CDR2 as SVGAGI (reference sequence). CDR3 nucleotides: TGTGCCAGCAGACCGGACGGCGAAGGGGCCCCCCAGCATTTT. Its protein product is CASRPDGEGAPQHF.

The chain joins TRBV2 to TRBJ1-1; no firm D call. The CDR3 sequence is 15 residues long. CDR1 is SNHLY, CDR2 FYNNEI, per germline. Between the trimmed V and J ends, which lost 6 bases and 4 bases, there was a span of 18 bases. The CDR3 DNA reads as TGTGCCAGCAGGCTCACCGGGGTCGGGGTCACTGAAGCTTTCTTT. This gives the protein CASRLTGVGVTEAFF. Together with reference TRBV2 and TRBJ1-1, the CDR3 gives the full variable domain: EPEVTQTPSHQVTQMGQEVILRCVPISNHLYFYWYRQILGQKVEFLVSFYNNEISEKSEIFDDQFSVERPDGSNFTLKIRSTKLEDSAMYFCASRLTGVGVTEAFFGQGTRLTVV.

V usage is TRBV6-5 and J usage is TRBJ2-3, with a weak D call TRBD2 (5 bases). V shed 5 bases and J shed 3 bases, with 9 bases lying between them. This CDR3 has 13 amino acids. In germline, CDR1 is MNHEY, CDR2 SVGAGI. The CDR3 loop is CASSPPGTDTQYF. In nucleotides, the CDR3 is TGTGCCAGCAGTCCCCCGGGGACAGATACGCAGTATTTT.

The genes are TRBV19 and TRBJ2-4; D might be TRBD2 (6 bases). V was trimmed by 0 bases and J by 0 bases, leaving 12 bases between them. Germline V lookup: CDR1 LNHDA, CDR2 SQIVND (reference sequence). The CDR3 covers 17 residues. CDR3 DNA: TGTGCCAGTAGTATAGATCTGAGGGGACTAGCCAAAAACATTCAGTACTTC. Translated, it gives CASSIDLRGLAKNIQYF.

This chain connects TRBV2 to TRBJ2-5; TRBD2 agrees at 14 bases. Looked up from germline, CDR1 is SNHLY and CDR2 is FYNNEI. Trimming cost V 4 bases and J 2 bases; bases outside gene matches: 3. The CDR3 covers 16 residues. CDR3 in amino acids: CASSVGTSGGQETQYF. In nucleotides, the CDR3 is TGTGCCAGCAGTGTTGGGACTAGCGGGGGTCAAGAGACCCAGTACTTC. The entire variable domain, with the rest obtained from reference TRBV2 and TRBJ2-5, is as follows: EPEVTQTPSHQVTQMGQEVILRCVPISNHLYFYWYRQILGQKVEFLVSFYNNEISEKSEIFDDQFSVERPDGSNFTLKIRSTKLEDSAMYFCASSVGTSGGQETQYFGPGTRLLVL.

About this clone: A read error may produce the germline difference seen at one junction end. The chain uses TRBV7-8 and TRBJ2-2, with D perhaps TRBD1 (6 bases). The CDR3 extends over 16 amino acids. The germline V gene has CDR1 SGHVS and CDR2 FQNEAQ. CDR3 DNA: TGTGCCAGCAGCATAGCCGGGACACCGAACACCGGGGAGCTGTTTTTT. It encodes CASSIAGTPNTGELFF.

CDR3 bases: TGTGCCAGCAGCTACTCCGGGACAGGGAGCTATGGCTACACCTTC. This codes for CASSYSGTGSYGYTF. This rearrangement joins TRBV7-9 to TRBJ1-2; 9 bases map to TRBD1. Germline V gene sequence: CDR1 SEHNR, CDR2 FQNEAQ (reference sequence). V shed 4 bases and J 4 bases; nucleotides not matched to a gene: 7. CDR3 length equals 15 residues.

The chain carries TRBV7-8 and TRBJ2-7; 10 bases are a match to TRBD2. The J segment lost 3 bases and the V segment lost 3 bases, leaving 17 bases of the junction unmatched. In germline, CDR1 is SGHVS, CDR2 FQNEAQ. The CDR3 is made up of 19 amino acids. CDR3 in DNA: TGTGCCAGCAGCTTGAACAGGGTAGCGGGGGGTAACCTGAACTACGAGCAGTACTTC. It is translated as CASSLNRVAGGNLNYEQYF.

The gene calls are TRBV10-3 and TRBJ1-2; 10 bases fit TRBD1. The V and J ends lost 5 bases and 8 bases, in that order; junction bases with no gene match: 11. Germline V gene lookup returns CDR1 ENHRY and CDR2 SYGVKD. The CDR3 loop spans 15 amino acids. CDR3 in DNA: TGTGCCATCAGTACGAGGCCCGGGACAGGGGAGGGCTACACCTTC. Its translation: CAISTRPGTGEGYTF.

The chain couples TRBV6-6 to TRBJ1-4; D is perhaps TRBD1 (6 bases). CDR1 is MNHNY and CDR2 is SVGAGI in the germline V gene (reference sequence). The CDR3 spans 13 residues. The V end was cut by 6 bases, the J end by 6 bases, with 11 bases between. For the CDR3, the DNA is TGTGCCAGCAGAAGGGGGTTAGATGAAAAACTGTTTTTT. Protein product: CASRRGLDEKLFF.

The J gene is TRBJ2-6, the V gene TRBV5-6, with 10 bases fitting TRBD1. Germline CDR1 SGHDT, CDR2 YYEEEE. V lost 4 bases to trimming and J lost 2 bases; unmatched junction nucleotides: 12. CDR3 length equals 19 residues. This CDR3 is CASSRQGAWGMAGANVLTF. In DNA, the CDR3 is TGTGCCAGCAGCCGACAGGGGGCCTGGGGTATGGCTGGGGCCAACGTCCTGACTTTC.

The chain couples TRBV10-3 to TRBJ2-5; 11 bases align to TRBD2. The ends lost 4 bases at V and 5 bases at J; junction bases unmatched: 12. The CDR3 extends over 17 amino acids. Germline V gives CDR1 ENHRY, CDR2 SYGVKD. The CDR3 spells CAISGASSGGLSETQYF. DNA for the CDR3: TGTGCCATCAGTGGGGCGTCTAGCGGGGGGCTGTCGGAGACCCAGTACTTC.

The chain recombines TRBV7-2 with TRBJ1-1; tentatively, D is TRBD1 (5 bases). Germline V gene sequence: CDR1 SGHTA, CDR2 FQGNSA. CDR3 size: 14 residues. V was pared by 5 bases and J by 10 bases, with 20 bases between. The CDR3 bases are TGTGCCAGCAGCACTTATTACCAGGGTAGGGGAGCTTTCTTT. Protein product: CASSTYYQGRGAFF.

This clone was detected only once. The chain is built from TRBV5-8 and TRBJ1-1, with 7 bases that match TRBD1. The length of the CDR3 is 13 residues. Unmatched junction bases numbered 0, after V lost 0 bases and J lost 4 bases. Germline V CDR1 and CDR2: SGHTS, YDEGEE. CDR3 region: CASSLDRGTEAFF. CDR3 coding DNA: TGTGCCAGCAGCTTGGACAGGGGCACTGAAGCTTTCTTT.

Only a few counts were recorded for this clone. The chain carries TRBV4-3 and TRBJ1-2, with 7 bases aligning to TRBD1. This CDR3 region has 14 residues. CDR1 is LGHNA and CDR2 is YSLEER in the germline V gene. V dropped 0 bases and J dropped 4; count of bases not matched to a gene: 2. CDR3 coding DNA: TGCGCCAGCAGCCAAGACAGGGGGATCTATGGCTACACCTTC. This translates into CASSQDRGIYGYTF.

The V call is TRBV14, the J call TRBJ2-7; perhaps TRBD2 as D (5 bases). The CDR3 runs 14 residues. With 0 bases removed from V and 3 bases from J, the gap between germline ends came to 9 bases. Germline assignment: CDR1 SGHDN and CDR2 FVKESK. CDR3 amino acids: CASSQDDGLYEQYF. The DNA of the CDR3 is TGTGCCAGCAGCCAAGATGACGGACTCTACGAGCAGTACTTC.

The V call is TRBV21-1, the J call TRBJ2-1; TRBD2 is taken as the D call from the table, unchecked against the DNA. TRBV21-1 is termed a pseudogene. The CDR3 is made up of 13 amino acids. CDR3 sequence (DNA): TGTGCCCGCTGGAGCGGGGAAAACAATGAGCAGTTCTTC. Translation: CARWSGENNEQFF.